This T cell receptor beta chain came from a study of blood T cell dynamics during melanoma immunotherapy. The table came from immunoSEQ multiplex PCR; TCRdb's copy has only in-frame clones and leaves some out. This table has more than 8,000 clones, 88% appearing once. This clone was picked up one time. The V gene's germline CDR1 is MRHNA and CDR2 SNTAGT. Between the trimmed V and J ends, which lost 4 bases and 4 bases, there was a span of 16 bases. The CDR3 covers 15 residues. As to time point: week 3, after first cycle of checkpoint inhibitor. Response was assessed by RECIST 1.1 at 12 weeks, except a couple of rapid progressors.

The receptor was isolated from a human donor with melanoma. The material sequenced was blood, taken from a patient treated with checkpoint blockade. The genes are TRBV6-4 and TRBJ1-2; TRBD1 is a possible D gene (5 bases). This CDR3 is CASSVSQGGGYGYTF. CDR3 nucleotide sequence: TGTGCCAGCAGTGTCAGCCAGGGAGGTGGCTATGGCTACACCTTC.